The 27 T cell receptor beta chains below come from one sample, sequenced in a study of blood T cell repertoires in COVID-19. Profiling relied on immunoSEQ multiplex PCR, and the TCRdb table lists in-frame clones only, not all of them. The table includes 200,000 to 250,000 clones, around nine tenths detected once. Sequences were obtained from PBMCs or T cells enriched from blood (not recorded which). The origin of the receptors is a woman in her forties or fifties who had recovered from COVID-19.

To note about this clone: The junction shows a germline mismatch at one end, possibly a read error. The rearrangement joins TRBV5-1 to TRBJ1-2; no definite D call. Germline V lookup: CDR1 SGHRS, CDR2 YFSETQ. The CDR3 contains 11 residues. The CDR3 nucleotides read TGCGCCAGCAGCTTGGAAACGGTTGTCCACTTC. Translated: CASSLETVVHF.

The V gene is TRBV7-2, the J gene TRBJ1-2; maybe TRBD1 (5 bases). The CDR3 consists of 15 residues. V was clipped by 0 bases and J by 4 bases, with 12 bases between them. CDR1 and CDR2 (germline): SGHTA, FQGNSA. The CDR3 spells CASSLAQTVFYGYTF. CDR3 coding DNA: TGTGCCAGCAGCTTAGCACAGACAGTGTTCTATGGCTACACCTTC.

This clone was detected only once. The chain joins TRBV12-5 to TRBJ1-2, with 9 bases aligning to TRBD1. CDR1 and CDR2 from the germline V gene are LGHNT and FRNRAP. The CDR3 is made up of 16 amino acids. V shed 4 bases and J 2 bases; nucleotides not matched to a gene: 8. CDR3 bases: TGTGCTAGTGGTTCCGGATGGGACAGGGAGAACTATGGCTACACCTTC. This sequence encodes CASGSGWDRENYGYTF.

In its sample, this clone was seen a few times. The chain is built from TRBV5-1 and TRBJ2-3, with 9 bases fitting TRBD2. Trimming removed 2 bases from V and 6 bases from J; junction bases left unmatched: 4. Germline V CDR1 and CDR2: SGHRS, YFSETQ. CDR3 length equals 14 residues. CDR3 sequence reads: CASSFSGGSDTQYF. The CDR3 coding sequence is TGCGCCAGCAGCTTTAGCGGGGGCAGCGATACGCAGTATTTT.

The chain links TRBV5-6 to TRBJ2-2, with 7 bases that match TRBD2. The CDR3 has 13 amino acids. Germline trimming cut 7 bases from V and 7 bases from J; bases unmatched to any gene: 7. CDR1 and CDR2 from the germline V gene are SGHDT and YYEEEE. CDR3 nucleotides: TGTGCCAGCCGCCCCCGGGGGGTCGGGGAGCTGTTTTTT. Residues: CASRPRGVGELFF.

CDR3 nucleotide sequence: TGTGCCAGCAGAATGGGGGGGACTAATGAAAAACTGTTTTTT. This encodes CASRMGGTNEKLFF. The chain couples TRBV2 to TRBJ1-4, with TRBD1 as a possible D gene (5 bases). This CDR3 region has 14 residues. Germline CDR1 is SNHLY and CDR2 is FYNNEI. Trimming took off 6 bases at V and 2 bases at J, with 10 bases between the two ends. Looking up the rest from reference TRBV2 and TRBJ1-4 gives the full variable domain: EPEVTQTPSHQVTQMGQEVILRCVPISNHLYFYWYRQILGQKVEFLVSFYNNEISEKSEIFDDQFSVERPDGSNFTLKIRSTKLEDSAMYFCASRMGGTNEKLFFGSGTQLSVL.

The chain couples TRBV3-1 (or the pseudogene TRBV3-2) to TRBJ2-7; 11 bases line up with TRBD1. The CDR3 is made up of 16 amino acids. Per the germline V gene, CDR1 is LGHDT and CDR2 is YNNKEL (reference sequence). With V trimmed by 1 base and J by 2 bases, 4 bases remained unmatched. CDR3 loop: CASSQGMGQGAYEQYF. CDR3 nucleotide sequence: TGTGCCAGCAGCCAAGGAATGGGACAGGGGGCCTACGAGCAGTACTTC.

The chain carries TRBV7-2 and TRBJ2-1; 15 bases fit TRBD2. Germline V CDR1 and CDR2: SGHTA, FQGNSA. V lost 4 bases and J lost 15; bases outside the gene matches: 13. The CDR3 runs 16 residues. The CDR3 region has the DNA TGTGCCAGCAGCTGGTCATGGGGACTAGCGGGAGGTCTCGGGTTCTTC. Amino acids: CASSWSWGLAGGLGFF.

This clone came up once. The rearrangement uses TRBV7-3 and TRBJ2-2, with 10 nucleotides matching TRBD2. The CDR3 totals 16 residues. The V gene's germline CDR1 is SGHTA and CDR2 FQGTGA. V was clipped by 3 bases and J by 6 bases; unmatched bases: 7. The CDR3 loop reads CASSFLAGEGAGELFF. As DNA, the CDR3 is TGTGCCAGCAGCTTCCTAGCGGGAGAGGGTGCCGGGGAGCTGTTTTTT.

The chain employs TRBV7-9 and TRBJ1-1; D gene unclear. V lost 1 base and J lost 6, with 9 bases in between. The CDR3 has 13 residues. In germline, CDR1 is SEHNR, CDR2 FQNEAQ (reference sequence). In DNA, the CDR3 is TGTGCCAGCAGCTTAGGAGTTAACCCTGAAGCTTTCTTT. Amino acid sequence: CASSLGVNPEAFF. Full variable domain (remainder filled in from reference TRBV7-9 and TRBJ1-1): DTGVSQNPRHKITKRGQNVTFRCDPISEHNRLYWYRQTLGQGPEFLTYFQNEAQLEKSRLLSDRFSAERPKGSFSTLEIQRTEQGDSAMYLCASSLGVNPEAFFGQGTRLTVV.

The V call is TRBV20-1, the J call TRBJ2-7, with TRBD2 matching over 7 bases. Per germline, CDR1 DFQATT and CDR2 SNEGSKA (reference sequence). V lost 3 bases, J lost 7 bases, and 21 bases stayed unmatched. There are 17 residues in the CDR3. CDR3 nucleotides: TGCAGTGCTAGTAAGCCATCGGGTGGGAGGGCCTCAAGTGAGCAGTACTTC. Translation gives CSASKPSGGRASSEQYF.

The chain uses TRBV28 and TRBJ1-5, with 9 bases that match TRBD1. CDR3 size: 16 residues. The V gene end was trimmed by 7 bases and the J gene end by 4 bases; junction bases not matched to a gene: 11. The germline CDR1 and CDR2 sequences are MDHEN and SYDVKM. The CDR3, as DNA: TGTGCCAGCACCCCACAGGGGGCCTTGCGGAATCAGCCCCAGCATTTT. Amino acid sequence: CASTPQGALRNQPQHF.

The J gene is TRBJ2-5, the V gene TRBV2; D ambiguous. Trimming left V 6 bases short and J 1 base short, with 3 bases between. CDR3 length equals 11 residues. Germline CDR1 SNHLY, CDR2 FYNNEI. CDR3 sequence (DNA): TGTGCCAGCAGCGTCCAAGAGACCCAGTACTTC. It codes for CASSVQETQYF.

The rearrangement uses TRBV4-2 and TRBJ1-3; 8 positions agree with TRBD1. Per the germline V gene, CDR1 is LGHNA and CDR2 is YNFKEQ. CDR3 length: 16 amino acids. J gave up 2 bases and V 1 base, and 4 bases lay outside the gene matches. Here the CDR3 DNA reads TGTGCCAGCAGCCAAGGCCGACAGGGGACTGGAAACACCATATATTTT. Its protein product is CASSQGRQGTGNTIYF.

CDR3 in amino acids: CASSVTGGAYNEQFF. Written as DNA, the CDR3 is TGTGCCAGCAGTGTGACAGGGGGCGCGTACAATGAGCAGTTCTTC. The chain links TRBV6-4 to TRBJ2-1, with 10 positions matching TRBD1. The V gene's germline CDR1 is MRHNA and CDR2 SNTAGT. V trimming: 4 bases; J trimming: 4 bases; junction bases outside the gene matches: 4. The CDR3 sequence is 15 residues long.

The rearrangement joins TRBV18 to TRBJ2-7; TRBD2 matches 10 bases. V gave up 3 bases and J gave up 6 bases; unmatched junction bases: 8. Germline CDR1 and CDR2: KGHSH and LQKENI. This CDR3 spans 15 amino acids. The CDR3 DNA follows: TGTGCCAGCTCACCTAGTCTAGCGGGAGTCGGCGAGCAGTACTTC. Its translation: CASSPSLAGVGEQYF.

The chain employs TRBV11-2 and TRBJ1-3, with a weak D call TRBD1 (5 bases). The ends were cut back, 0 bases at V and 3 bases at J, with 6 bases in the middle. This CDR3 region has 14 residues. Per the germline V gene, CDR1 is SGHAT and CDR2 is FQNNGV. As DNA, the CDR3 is TGTGCCAGCAGCTTAGAGGGGCGTGGAAACACCATATATTTT. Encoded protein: CASSLEGRGNTIYF.

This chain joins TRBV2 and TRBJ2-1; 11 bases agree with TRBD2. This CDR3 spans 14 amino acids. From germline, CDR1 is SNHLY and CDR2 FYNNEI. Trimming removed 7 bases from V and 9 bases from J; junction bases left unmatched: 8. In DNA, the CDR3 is TGTGCCAGCACCATAGCGGGAGGGTCTAGTGAGCAGTTCTTC. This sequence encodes CASTIAGGSSEQFF.

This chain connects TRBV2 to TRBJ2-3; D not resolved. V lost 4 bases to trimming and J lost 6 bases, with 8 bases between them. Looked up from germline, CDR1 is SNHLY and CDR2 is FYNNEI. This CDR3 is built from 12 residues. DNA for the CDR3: TGTGCCAGCAGTGTGCGTGGTGATACGCAGTATTTT. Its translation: CASSVRGDTQYF.

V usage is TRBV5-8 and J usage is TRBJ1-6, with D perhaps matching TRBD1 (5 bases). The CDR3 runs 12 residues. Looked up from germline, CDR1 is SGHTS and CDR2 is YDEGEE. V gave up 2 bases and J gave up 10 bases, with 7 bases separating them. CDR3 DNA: TGTGCCAGCAGCTTAAAGGGGTCACCCCTCCACTTT. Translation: CASSLKGSPLHF.

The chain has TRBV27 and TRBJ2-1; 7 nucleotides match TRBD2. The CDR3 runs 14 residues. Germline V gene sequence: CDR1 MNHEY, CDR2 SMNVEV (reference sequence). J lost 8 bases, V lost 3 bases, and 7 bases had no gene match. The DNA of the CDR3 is TGTGCCAGCAGTTTCGCGGGAGTTTACCATGAGCAGTTCTTC. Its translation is CASSFAGVYHEQFF.

CDR3: CASSYQTVAYEQYF. In DNA form, the CDR3 reads TGTGCCAGCAGTTACCAGACAGTGGCCTACGAGCAGTACTTC. The gene calls are TRBV28 and TRBJ2-7, with D tentatively TRBD1 (5 bases). Trimming took 4 bases from V and 2 from J, leaving 12 bases between them. This CDR3 is 14 amino acids long. The V gene's germline CDR1 is MDHEN and CDR2 SYDVKM.

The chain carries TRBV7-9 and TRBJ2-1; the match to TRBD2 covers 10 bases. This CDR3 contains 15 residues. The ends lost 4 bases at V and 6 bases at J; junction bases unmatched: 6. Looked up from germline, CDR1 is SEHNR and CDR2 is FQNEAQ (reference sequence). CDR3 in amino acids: CASSSSRTSGNEQFF. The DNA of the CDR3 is TGTGCCAGCAGCTCATCCCGGACTAGCGGCAATGAGCAGTTCTTC.

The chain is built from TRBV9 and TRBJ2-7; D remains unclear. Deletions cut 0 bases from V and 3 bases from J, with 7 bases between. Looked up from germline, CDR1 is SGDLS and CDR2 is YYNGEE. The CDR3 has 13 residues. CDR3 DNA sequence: TGTGCCAGCAGCGTAGGATCGAGCTACGAGCAGTACTTC. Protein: CASSVGSSYEQYF.

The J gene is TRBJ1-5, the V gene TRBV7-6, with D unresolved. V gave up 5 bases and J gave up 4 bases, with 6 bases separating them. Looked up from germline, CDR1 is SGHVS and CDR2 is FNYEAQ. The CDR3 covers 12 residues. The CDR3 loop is CASSPLNQPQHF. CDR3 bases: TGTGCCAGCAGCCCTCTTAATCAGCCCCAGCATTTT.

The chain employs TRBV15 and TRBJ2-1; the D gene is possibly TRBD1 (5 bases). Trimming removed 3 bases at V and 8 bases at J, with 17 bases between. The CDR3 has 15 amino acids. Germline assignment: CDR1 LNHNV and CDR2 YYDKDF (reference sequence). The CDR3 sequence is CATSRDHMGPYEQFF. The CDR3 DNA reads TGTGCCACCAGCAGGGACCATATGGGGCCCTATGAGCAGTTCTTC.

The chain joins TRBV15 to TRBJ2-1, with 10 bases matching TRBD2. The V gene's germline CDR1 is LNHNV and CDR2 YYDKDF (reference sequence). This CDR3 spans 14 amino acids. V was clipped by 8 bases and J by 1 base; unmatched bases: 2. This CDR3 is CATSSGRSYNEQFF. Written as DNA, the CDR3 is TGTGCCACCTCTAGCGGGAGATCCTACAATGAGCAGTTCTTC. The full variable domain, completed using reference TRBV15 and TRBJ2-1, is DAMVIQNPRYQVTQFGKPVTLSCSQTLNHNVMYWYQQKSSQAPKLLFHYYDKDFNNEADTPDNFQSRRPNTSFCFLDIRSPGLGDTAMYLCATSSGRSYNEQFFGPGTRLTVL.